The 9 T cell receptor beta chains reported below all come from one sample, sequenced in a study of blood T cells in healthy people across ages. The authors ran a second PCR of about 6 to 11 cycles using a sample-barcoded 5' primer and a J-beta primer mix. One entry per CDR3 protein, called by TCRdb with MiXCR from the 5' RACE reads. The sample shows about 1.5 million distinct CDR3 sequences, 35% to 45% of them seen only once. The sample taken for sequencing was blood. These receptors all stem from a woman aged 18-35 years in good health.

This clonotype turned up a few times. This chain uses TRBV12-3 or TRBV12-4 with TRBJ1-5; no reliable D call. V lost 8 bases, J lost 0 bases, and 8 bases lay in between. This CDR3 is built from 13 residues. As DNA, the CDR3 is TGTGCCAGCCAGGCGTTTAGCAATCAGCCCCAGCATTTT. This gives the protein CASQAFSNQPQHF.

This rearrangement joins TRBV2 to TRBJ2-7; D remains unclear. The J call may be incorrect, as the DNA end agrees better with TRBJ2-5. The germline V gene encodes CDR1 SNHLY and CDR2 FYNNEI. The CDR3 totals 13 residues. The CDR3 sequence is CASSEGGVETQYF. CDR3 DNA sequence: TGTGCCAGCAGTGAGGGCGGAGTAGAGACCCAGTACTTC.

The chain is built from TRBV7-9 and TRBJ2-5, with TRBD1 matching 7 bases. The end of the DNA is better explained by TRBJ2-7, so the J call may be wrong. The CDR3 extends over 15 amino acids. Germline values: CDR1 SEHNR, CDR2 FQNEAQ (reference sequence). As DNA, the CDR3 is TGTGCCAGCAGCTACCTCGGACAGGCTTTGTACGAGCAGTACTTC. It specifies CASSYLGQALYEQYF.

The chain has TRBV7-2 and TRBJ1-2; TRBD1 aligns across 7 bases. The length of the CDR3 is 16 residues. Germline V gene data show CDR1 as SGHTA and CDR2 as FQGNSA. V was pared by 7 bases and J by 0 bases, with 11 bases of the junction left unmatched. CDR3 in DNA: TGTGCCAGCACCCCTATAGGGGGCGAATCTAACTATGGCTACACCTTC. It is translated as CASTPIGGESNYGYTF.

The CDR3: CASSLRDAWIIGYNEQFF. The CDR3 coding sequence is TGTGCCAGCAGTTTGCGTGATGCCTGGATCATTGGATACAATGAGCAGTTCTTC. The V gene is TRBV28, the J gene TRBJ2-1; no reliable D call. The germline V gene encodes CDR1 MDHEN and CDR2 SYDVKM. This CDR3 is 18 amino acids long. The V and J ends lost 3 bases and 4 bases respectively, with 22 bases between them.

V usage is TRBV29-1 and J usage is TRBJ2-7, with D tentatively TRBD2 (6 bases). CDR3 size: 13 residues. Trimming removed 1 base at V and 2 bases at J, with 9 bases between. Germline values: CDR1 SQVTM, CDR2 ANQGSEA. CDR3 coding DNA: TGCAGCGTTGAAGGCGGGGATGCCTACGAGCAGTACTTC. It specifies CSVEGGDAYEQYF.

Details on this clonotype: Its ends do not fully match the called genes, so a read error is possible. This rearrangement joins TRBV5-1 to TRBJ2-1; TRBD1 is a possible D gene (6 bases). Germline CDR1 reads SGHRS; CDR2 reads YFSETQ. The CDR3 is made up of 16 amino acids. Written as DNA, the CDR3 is TGCGCCAGCGGCTTGGCCGGGACACCTACCTACAATGAGCAGTTCTTC. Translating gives CASGLAGTPTYNEQFF. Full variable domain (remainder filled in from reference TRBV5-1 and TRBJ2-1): KAGVTQTPRYLIKTRGQQVTLSCSPISGHRSVSWYQQTPGQGLQFLFEYFSETQRNKGNFPGRFSGRQFSNSRSEMNVSTLELGDSALYLCASGLAGTPTYNEQFFGPGTRLTVL.

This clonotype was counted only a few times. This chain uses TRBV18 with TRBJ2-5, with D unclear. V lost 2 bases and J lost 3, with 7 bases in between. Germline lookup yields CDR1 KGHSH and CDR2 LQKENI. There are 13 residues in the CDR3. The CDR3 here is CASSPSPKETQYF. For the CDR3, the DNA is TGTGCCAGCTCACCAAGTCCGAAAGAGACCCAGTACTTC.

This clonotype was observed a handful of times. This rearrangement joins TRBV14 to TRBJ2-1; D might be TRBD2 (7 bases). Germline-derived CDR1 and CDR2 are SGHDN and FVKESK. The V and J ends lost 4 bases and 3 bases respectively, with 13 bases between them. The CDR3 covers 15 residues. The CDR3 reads CASSLDSGVYNEQFF. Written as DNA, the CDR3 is TGTGCCAGCAGCCTGGACAGCGGGGTCTACAATGAGCAGTTCTTC.